This T cell receptor (beta chain) comes out of a study of beta chain features in type 1 diabetes. Study observations and caveats: Patients with Type 1 diabetes showed moderately but significantly shorter TCRB CDR3s in all four CD4+ subsets. For type 1 diabetes patients, VDJ junctions showed fewer insertions and more deletions.

Notes on this clone: Its antigen is as yet unknown.

Isolated RNA was reverse transcribed in full, so expressed TCRB transcripts were sequenced. The table came from immunoSEQ multiplex PCR; TCRdb's copy has only in-frame clones and leaves some out. The sample consists of almost 350,000 clones, 8% of them appearing once. The CDR3 has 13 residues. Between the trimmed V and J ends, which lost 1 base and 5 bases, there was a span of 7 bases. The germline V gene encodes CDR1 MNHNS and CDR2 SASEGT. This TCR derives from a woman younger than 35 in good health. The chain carries TRBV6-1 and TRBJ2-3; tentatively, D is TRBD2 (5 bases). The sample was central memory CD4+ T cells from blood. CDR3 region: CASSEGGLDTQYF. For the CDR3, the DNA is TGTGCCAGCAGTGAAGGCGGACTAGATACGCAGTATTTT.